This TCR beta chain was obtained from a study of T cell responses to AZD1222 COVID-19 vaccine (dated by TCRdb to about 2021). Context from the whole study: TCR sequencing covered roughly 230 trial participants: 200 to 210 given two doses of AZD1222 and approximately 26 given two doses of MenACWY control vaccine. Trial participants were enrolled by age into 18-55, 56-69 and 70-plus year subgroups, with around 150, 28 and 57 TCR-sequenced participants respectively.

For this clone: Its antigen is not yet known. Per-nucleotide qualities are absent, and no much larger clonotype sits a single base away.

The CDR3 regions of human TCRbeta chains were analyzed by immunosequencing. From the authors' description of their analysis: TCRs in the repertoires were matched against a reference library of SARS-CoV-2-specific TCRs that had been generated with the MIRA antigen-specificity platform. Breadth meant the fraction of unique TCRs that were SARS-CoV-2-associated, whereas depth meant the fraction of total T cells that were SARS-CoV-2-associated. Using the MIRA data, each spike-specific TCR was assigned both to the spike region to which the TCR was reactive and to a CD4 or CD8 class. Log10-transformed breadth and depth values were compared by one-way ANOVA with Sidak's multiple comparisons tests. The immuneACCESS repertoire file appears here via TCRdb, limited to in-frame rearrangements. These files lack a portion of the clones; in checked studies, under half of the deficit traces to unresolved V genes, and the cause of the others is not known. Clone size and V and J calls were adopted from that table, with D and trimming inferred from the DNA. The sample table contains approximately 130,000 clones; only one count was recorded for 80% to 95% of them. The ten top clones hold more than 3.5% of the sample.

What the research found in general, with its limitations: Most participants were white British and females outnumbered males, and the authors suggested that clonal diversity may have been underestimated. A significant rise in spike-specific TCR breadth and depth was observed after two AZD1222 doses relative to day 0 and relative to MenACWY recipients. Nearly half of unique spike-specific TCRs reportedly recognized epitopes outside regions mutated in the B.1.351 and B.1.1.7 variants. Conclusions about previously exposed vaccinees were limited because only six AZD1222 recipients were SARS-CoV-2 seropositive at baseline. In the small 56-69-year group, the increase in depth fell short of significance, most likely because of low power. No day 14 peak-response samples were available, so repertoires were characterized only after the peak T cell response. CD4 TCRs associated with the vaccine covered the entire spike protein, and the dominant responses were in regions 160-218 and 743-854.

What this sample's time point label stands for: about 28 days (+/-7) after the second vaccine dose. Read against the paper, the sample's treatment or condition label means: meningococcal conjugate vaccine given as trial control. Vaccinee samples were obtained from the UK trials COV001 and COV002, which included a single-blind randomized controlled phase 2/3 trial of AZD1222 (ChAdOx1 nCoV-19) in healthy adults. For TCRbeta chain sequencing, PBMC samples from trial participants were taken at day 0 and at day 28 after the second dose. V was cut back by 6 bases and J by 1 base, leaving a gap of 15 bases between them. The CDR3 measures 15 amino acids from cysteine to phenylalanine. The sequence is cut down to CDR3 DNA, 45 bases in frame from base 1. CDR1 and CDR2 are drawn from the germline V gene: MNHEY, SVGAGI.

The source of this sequence is an adult who received the MenACWY meningococcal vaccine as a control. The chain employs TRBV6-5 and TRBJ1-2; a tentative D match to TRBD1 spans 6 bases. Sample: peripheral blood, taken 28 days after the second dose of the MenACWY control vaccine. The nucleotide sequence is given as TGTGCCAGCAGCGATATAGGGACATATAACTATGGCTACACCTTC. The resulting protein is CASSDIGTYNYGYTF.